This is a list of T cell receptor beta chains from one sample in a study of T cell responses to AZD1222 COVID-19 vaccine. Assay used: immunoSEQ multiplex PCR; TCRdb lists only in-frame clones, some missing. The sample records around 120,000 clones, around 83% being singletons. Sequenced material: peripheral blood, taken 28 days after the second AZD1222 dose. These receptors were obtained from an adult who received the AZD1222 COVID-19 vaccine. The CDR3 runs from the conserved cysteine through the conserved F or W.

v_call: TRBV15
j_call: TRBJ1-1
cdr3_aa: CVTSRGSGGTEAFF

v_call: TRBV9
j_call: TRBJ2-5
cdr3_aa: CASSVGGGLLETQYF

v_call: TRBV4-1
j_call: TRBJ2-2
cdr3_aa: CASSQEGVGAAGELFF

v_call: TRBV10-3
j_call: TRBJ1-2
cdr3_aa: CAISPDRVYGYTF

v_call: TRBV28
j_call: TRBJ2-5
cdr3_aa: CASSLFGGTDQETQYF

v_call: TRBV6-5
j_call: TRBJ1-1
cdr3_aa: CASSKVRGTEAFF

v_call: TRBV24-1
j_call: TRBJ1-2
cdr3_aa: CATSDSGQGSYGYTF

v_call: TRBV4-1
j_call: TRBJ2-7
cdr3_aa: CASSRLSGTGTYEQYF

v_call: TRBV3-1/TRBV3-2
j_call: TRBJ2-1
cdr3_aa: CASSQDSQGARFEYNEQFF

v_call: TRBV3-1/TRBV3-2
j_call: TRBJ2-3
cdr3_aa: CASSQGQSNTDTQYF

v_call: TRBV7-9
j_call: TRBJ2-1
cdr3_aa: CASSLAPGGGEQFF

v_call: TRBV27
j_call: TRBJ2-2
cdr3_aa: CASSLNRGSTGELFF

v_call: TRBV20-1
j_call: TRBJ2-1
cdr3_aa: CSAKGGNEQFF

v_call: TRBV24-1
j_call: TRBJ2-2
cdr3_aa: CATSEQMWAGELFF

v_call: TRBV30
j_call: TRBJ1-1
cdr3_aa: CAWSYPRTGAEAFF

v_call: TRBV25-1
j_call: TRBJ1-6
cdr3_aa: CASSEYSNSSYNSPLHF

v_call: TRBV28
j_call: TRBJ1-2
cdr3_aa: CASLSQGADYGYTF

v_call: TRBV20-1
j_call: TRBJ1-1
cdr3_aa: CSATPDREAFF

v_call: TRBV20-1
j_call: TRBJ1-2
cdr3_aa: CSALLKGGYTF

v_call: TRBV7-9
j_call: TRBJ2-5
cdr3_aa: CASSEFGGQETQYF

v_call: TRBV7-2
j_call: TRBJ2-3
cdr3_aa: CASSPGRSTDTQYF

v_call: TRBV15
j_call: TRBJ1-2
cdr3_aa: CATSQSSAVYTF

v_call: TRBV6-5
j_call: TRBJ1-2
cdr3_aa: CASSLTSENYGYTF

v_call: TRBV7-9
j_call: TRBJ2-2
cdr3_aa: CASSFWGQSTGELFF

v_call: TRBV9
j_call: TRBJ1-4
cdr3_aa: CASSVEGEKLFF

v_call: TRBV9
j_call: TRBJ2-7
cdr3_aa: CASSLTGTEISYEQYF

v_call: TRBV10-3
j_call: TRBJ2-1
cdr3_aa: CAISDPRTRGGDEQFF

v_call: TRBV11-2
j_call: TRBJ1-3
cdr3_aa: CASSLRQESSGNTIYF

v_call: TRBV5-5
j_call: TRBJ1-5
cdr3_aa: CASSQNSNQPQHF

v_call: TRBV25-1
j_call: TRBJ2-1
cdr3_aa: CASSDYNYNEQFF

v_call: TRBV19
j_call: TRBJ1-6
cdr3_aa: CASSDRGSSYNSPLHF

v_call: TRBV6-5
j_call: TRBJ1-2
cdr3_aa: CASGYRDSIDGYTF

v_call: TRBV19
j_call: TRBJ1-5
cdr3_aa: CASSRGGELSPQHF

v_call: TRBV5-8
j_call: TRBJ1-6
cdr3_aa: CASSETGKNSPLHF

v_call: TRBV28
j_call: TRBJ2-7
cdr3_aa: CASREGGQGKLYEQYF

v_call: TRBV9
j_call: TRBJ1-3
cdr3_aa: CASSQTQGADTIYF

v_call: TRBV7-2
j_call: TRBJ2-7
cdr3_aa: CASSLDRLYEQYF

v_call: TRBV9
j_call: TRBJ1-4
cdr3_aa: CASSVGQGATNEKLFF

v_call: TRBV12-3/TRBV12-4
j_call: TRBJ1-2
cdr3_aa: CASGVLGGYTF

v_call: TRBV5-5
j_call: TRBJ2-7
cdr3_aa: CASSLGRAAVKIYEQYF

v_call: TRBV28
j_call: TRBJ1-5
cdr3_aa: CASSSDRGSYQPQHF

v_call: TRBV10-1
j_call: TRBJ2-1
cdr3_aa: CASSLGLSSEQFF

v_call: TRBV6-6
j_call: TRBJ1-5
cdr3_aa: CASSPRGNQPQHF

v_call: TRBV7-2
j_call: TRBJ1-4
cdr3_aa: CASSLSRQDRGIEKLFF

v_call: TRBV10-3
j_call: TRBJ1-1
cdr3_aa: CAISEGVGEAFF

v_call: TRBV7-2
j_call: TRBJ1-5
cdr3_aa: CASSVKGSNQPQHF

v_call: TRBV4-1
j_call: TRBJ1-4
cdr3_aa: CASSQDVADPNEKLFF